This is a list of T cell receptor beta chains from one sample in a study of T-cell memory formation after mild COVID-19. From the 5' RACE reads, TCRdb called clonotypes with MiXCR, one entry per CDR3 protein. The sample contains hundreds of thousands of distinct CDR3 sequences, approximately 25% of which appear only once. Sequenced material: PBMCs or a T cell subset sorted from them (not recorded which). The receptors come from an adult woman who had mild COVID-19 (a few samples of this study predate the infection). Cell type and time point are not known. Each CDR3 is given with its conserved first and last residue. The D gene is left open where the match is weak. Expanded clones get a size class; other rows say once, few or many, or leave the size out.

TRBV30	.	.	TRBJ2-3	CAWRWGSAYDTQYF	TGTGCCTGGAGGTGGGGTTCTGCTTACGATACGCAGTATTTT
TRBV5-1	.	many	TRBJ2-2	CASSRDDRAGELFF	TGCGCCAGCAGCCGCGATGATCGGGCCGGGGAGCTGTTTTTT
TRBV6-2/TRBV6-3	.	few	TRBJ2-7	CASSYSTISYEQYF	TGTGCCAGCAGTTATTCGACAATCTCCTACGAGCAGTACTTC
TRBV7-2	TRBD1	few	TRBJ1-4	CASSLVWDRAGEKLFF	TGTGCCAGCAGCTTAGTTTGGGACAGGGCGGGAGAAAAACTGTTTTTT
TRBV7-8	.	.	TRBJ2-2	CASSLTLPRELFF	TGTGCCAGCAGCTTGACACTCCCCCGGGAGCTGTTTTTT
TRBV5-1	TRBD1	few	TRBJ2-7	CASSLGWTGVNEQYF	TGCGCCAGCAGCTTGGGGTGGACAGGGGTGAACGAGCAGTACTTC
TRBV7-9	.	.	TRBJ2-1	CASSLAVGRGPYNEQFF	TGTGCCAGCAGCTTAGCGGTGGGGCGGGGCCCCTACAATGAGCAGTTCTTC
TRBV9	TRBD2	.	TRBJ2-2	CASSVFPGGGNTGELFF	TGTGCCAGCAGCGTCTTCCCCGGCGGGGGTAACACCGGGGAGCTGTTTTTT
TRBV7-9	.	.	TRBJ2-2	CASSPAVGAGELFF	TGTGCCAGCAGCCCTGCGGTAGGGGCCGGGGAGCTGTTTTTT
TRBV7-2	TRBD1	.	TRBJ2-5	CASSKESRGPSETQYF	TGTGCCAGCAGCAAAGAGAGCAGGGGGCCTTCGGAGACCCAGTACTTC
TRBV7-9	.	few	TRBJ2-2	CASSRGTLNTGELFF	TGTGCCAGCAGCCGCGGGACCCTGAACACCGGGGAGCTGTTTTTT
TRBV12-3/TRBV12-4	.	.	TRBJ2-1	CASRTRVGDEQFF	TGTGCCAGCAGGACCAGGGTTGGGGATGAGCAGTTCTTC
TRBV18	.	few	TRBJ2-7	CASSTNDRDEQYF	TGTGCCAGCTCTACCAATGACAGAGACGAGCAGTACTTC
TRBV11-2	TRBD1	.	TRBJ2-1	CASSLGQENYNEQFF	TGTGCCAGCAGCCTGGGACAGGAGAACTACAATGAGCAGTTCTTC
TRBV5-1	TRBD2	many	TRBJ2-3	CASSSWGGKTDTQYF	TGCGCCAGCAGCTCGTGGGGAGGGAAAACAGATACGCAGTATTTT